Listed here are 24 T cell receptor beta chains from one sample, sequenced in a study of cytomegalovirus exposure and HLA in healthy donors. Generated by immunoSEQ multiplex PCR, the TCRdb table keeps only in-frame clones and is missing some. This sample has 35,000 to 50,000 clones; approximately 93% occur once, and the top ten carry roughly 2%. Sequenced sample: PBMCs. These receptors all come from a woman between 18 and 29 years old in good health and CMV-seronegative.

The chain employs TRBV7-9 and TRBJ1-1; D unresolved. Trimming shortened V by 7 bases and J by 5 bases, and 14 bases separated the two germline ends. The germline V gene encodes CDR1 SEHNR and CDR2 FQNEAQ (reference sequence). The CDR3 runs 13 residues. The CDR3 here is CASTLSGWTEAFF. The CDR3 nucleotides are TGTGCCAGCACCTTGTCCGGGTGGACTGAAGCTTTCTTT.

The chain couples TRBV10-3 to TRBJ1-1, with no clear D. Trimming stripped 5 bases from V and 1 base from J, with 11 bases between. This CDR3 comprises 14 residues. Germline V gives CDR1 ENHRY, CDR2 SYGVKD. As DNA, the CDR3 is TGTGCCATCAGTACAAGCGGGGAGAACACTGAAGCTTTCTTT. Its protein is CAISTSGENTEAFF.

The rearrangement joins TRBV5-6 to TRBJ2-1, with D possibly matching TRBD1 (6 bases). CDR1 SGHDT and CDR2 YYEEEE come from the germline V gene. The CDR3 runs to 14 residues. V dropped 6 bases and J dropped 9 bases, with 19 bases sitting between them. As DNA, the CDR3 is TGTGCCAGCATCTCCTACAGGGAGTCGAGTGAGCAGTTCTTC. This encodes CASISYRESSEQFF.

J is TRBJ2-4 and V is TRBV5-1, with 7 bases aligning to TRBD2. V lost 4 bases to trimming and J lost 1 base; unmatched junction nucleotides: 11. The CDR3 consists of 17 residues. In germline, CDR1 is SGHRS, CDR2 YFSETQ. The CDR3 protein is CASSPGRVSGAKNIQYF. The CDR3 DNA sequence: TGCGCCAGCAGCCCAGGGAGGGTCTCGGGGGCCAAAAACATTCAGTACTTC.

This clone appeared a few times. The same CDR3 arises from other DNA sequences in this sample as well. The J gene is TRBJ1-1, the V gene TRBV19; D remains ambiguous. Germline lookup yields CDR1 LNHDA and CDR2 SQIVND (reference sequence). This CDR3 comprises 13 residues. The V and J ends lost 6 bases and 2 bases respectively, with 10 bases between them. DNA of the CDR3: TGTGCCAGTAGCACCTCAGGAAACACTGAAGCTTTCTTT. The encoded protein is CASSTSGNTEAFF.

The chain recombines TRBV28 with TRBJ1-2, with 7 bases lining up with TRBD1. With V trimmed by 6 bases and J by 2 bases, 6 bases remained unmatched. This CDR3 is 14 amino acids long. CDR1 MDHEN and CDR2 SYDVKM come from the germline V gene. CDR3 sequence: CASRPGTENYGYTF. The CDR3 DNA reads as TGTGCCAGCAGGCCCGGGACAGAAAACTATGGCTACACCTTC.

The chain uses TRBV27 and TRBJ1-1, with D perhaps matching TRBD1 (5 bases). Germline CDR1 is MNHEY and CDR2 is SMNVEV (reference sequence). Deletions cut 0 bases from V and 4 bases from J, with 6 bases between. The CDR3 runs 13 residues. The CDR3 sequence is CASSLSQGTEAFF. CDR3 nucleotide sequence: TGTGCCAGCAGTTTATCTCAGGGCACTGAAGCTTTCTTT.

This chain uses TRBV10-1 with TRBJ2-5, with 8 nucleotides matching TRBD1. CDR1 and CDR2 from the germline V gene are WNHNN and SYGVQD (reference sequence). V trimming: 2 bases; J trimming: 2 bases; junction bases outside the gene matches: 4. The CDR3 is 15 residues long. CDR3 sequence: CASSETGGRQETQYF. For the CDR3, the DNA is TGCGCCAGCAGTGAGACAGGGGGTCGGCAAGAGACCCAGTACTTC.

The chain is built from TRBV30 and TRBJ1-2; D not resolved. Trimming removed 3 bases from V and 2 bases from J, with 16 bases in between. Per the germline V gene, CDR1 is GTSNPN and CDR2 is SVGIG (reference sequence). The CDR3 covers 15 residues. The CDR3, as DNA: TGTGCCTGGAGCGGGGAGCAGGACTGGAACTATGGCTACACCTTC. This gives the protein CAWSGEQDWNYGYTF.

V usage is TRBV10-3 and J usage is TRBJ1-1, with a weak D call TRBD1 (5 bases). The length of the CDR3 is 15 residues. V gave up 2 bases and J gave up 1 base, with 11 bases separating them. From germline, CDR1 is ENHRY and CDR2 SYGVKD. CDR3 in amino acids: CAISEDTGTNTEAFF. The CDR3 DNA follows: TGTGCCATCAGTGAGGATACAGGCACGAACACTGAAGCTTTCTTT.

The chain employs TRBV27 and TRBJ1-1, with D perhaps matching TRBD1 (5 bases). Germline V gene sequence: CDR1 MNHEY, CDR2 SMNVEV (reference sequence). V lost 6 bases and J 2 bases, leaving 10 bases between the germline ends. This CDR3 comprises 13 residues. The CDR3 region is CASSLGGNTEAFF. CDR3 nucleotide sequence: TGTGCCAGCAGCCTGGGGGGAAACACTGAAGCTTTCTTT.

J is TRBJ2-7 and V is TRBV29-1; D may be TRBD1 (6 bases). Germline loops: CDR1 SQVTM, CDR2 ANQGSEA. The CDR3 extends over 14 amino acids. Trimming left V 6 bases short and J 2 bases short, with 17 bases between. The CDR3, as DNA: TGCAGCGTAATCCCTCGGGACACGCCCTACGAGCAGTACTTC. Amino acids: CSVIPRDTPYEQYF.

The CDR3 region has the DNA TGCGCCAGCAGCCAAGATCGGGCAGGGACAGGGAACACTGAAGCTTTCTTT. Translation gives CASSQDRAGTGNTEAFF. This chain uses TRBV4-1 with TRBJ1-1, with 8 bases aligning to TRBD1. Trimming cost V 0 bases and J 1 base; bases outside gene matches: 7. CDR1 and CDR2 (germline): MGHRA, YSYEKL. The CDR3 is 17 residues long.

V gene TRBV7-9 combines with J gene TRBJ1-6, with 10 nucleotides matching TRBD1. The germline V gene encodes CDR1 SEHNR and CDR2 FQNEAQ (reference sequence). V gave up 1 base and J gave up 9 bases; unmatched junction bases: 9. This CDR3 has 17 amino acids. The CDR3 bases are TGTGCCAGCAGCTTAGGGTCCGGGACAGGGGTCGTTTCACCCCTCCACTTT. Protein product: CASSLGSGTGVVSPLHF.

The chain uses TRBV7-7 and TRBJ2-5, with D possibly TRBD1 on 6 matching bases. CDR1 and CDR2 from the germline V gene are SSHAT and FNYEAQ (reference sequence). The V gene lost 5 bases and the J gene lost 5 bases, with 12 bases spanning the gap. The CDR3 covers 13 residues. The CDR3 DNA reads as TGTGCCAGCAGCCCGGTGAGGGGGGAGACCCAGTACTTC. Its protein product is CASSPVRGETQYF. The variable domain in full, with the rest retrieved from reference TRBV7-7 and TRBJ2-5, is GAGVSQSPRYKVTKRGQDVTLRCDPISSHATLYWYQQALGQGPEFLTYFNYEAQPDKSGLPSDRFSAERPEGSISTLTIQRTEQRDSAMYRCASSPVRGETQYFGPGTRLLVL.

This clone was counted once. This sequence joins TRBV11-2 and TRBJ2-7, with TRBD1 matching over 11 bases. CDR1 is SGHAT and CDR2 is FQNNGV in the germline V gene. This CDR3 is 15 amino acids long. V gave up 6 bases and J gave up 7 bases; unmatched junction bases: 11. Here the CDR3 DNA reads TGTGCCAGCAGAAAAAGGACAGGGGGCGCGTGGGAGCAGTACTTC. It is translated as CASRKRTGGAWEQYF.

The chain is built from TRBV19 and TRBJ2-7, with TRBD2 matching over 8 bases. Trimming cost V 9 bases and J 0 bases; bases outside gene matches: 4. The germline V gene has CDR1 LNHDA and CDR2 SQIVND (reference sequence). The CDR3 spans 13 residues. CDR3 loop: CASSGGSSYEQYF. The CDR3 DNA reads as TGTGCCAGCAGCGGGGGCAGCTCCTACGAGCAGTACTTC.

The J gene is TRBJ2-3, the V gene TRBV7-2, with D unclear. V lost 5 bases and J 2 bases, leaving 14 bases between the germline ends. Per germline, CDR1 SGHTA and CDR2 FQGNSA. The CDR3 is 15 residues long. The CDR3 nucleotides are TGTGCCAGCAGCGCAGACTTGATTTACACAGATACGCAGTATTTT. Residues: CASSADLIYTDTQYF.

J is TRBJ1-1 and V is TRBV5-1, with D maybe TRBD1 (6 bases). This CDR3 region has 14 residues. Trimming left V 0 bases short and J 5 bases short, with 11 bases between. Germline CDR1 reads SGHRS; CDR2 reads YFSETQ. CDR3 DNA: TGCGCCAGCAGCTTGGGACGGGGGGCGACTGAAGCTTTCTTT. It yields the protein CASSLGRGATEAFF. Combining the CDR3 with reference TRBV5-1 and TRBJ1-1 gives the whole variable domain KAGVTQTPRYLIKTRGQQVTLSCSPISGHRSVSWYQQTPGQGLQFLFEYFSETQRNKGNFPGRFSGRQFSNSRSEMNVSTLELGDSALYLCASSLGRGATEAFFGQGTRLTVV.

The chain has TRBV5-1 and TRBJ2-7; D unclear. V was cut by 0 bases and J by 9 bases, with 16 bases left in between. Germline CDR1 reads SGHRS; CDR2 reads YFSETQ. The CDR3 sequence is 14 residues long. CDR3 loop: CASSLGETPRRQYF. The DNA for the CDR3 is TGCGCCAGCAGCTTGGGTGAGACTCCACGAAGGCAGTACTTC.

The chain uses TRBV2 and TRBJ2-7, with 8 bases lining up with TRBD2. With V trimmed by 6 bases and J by 2 bases, 9 bases remained unmatched. Germline V gene data show CDR1 as SNHLY and CDR2 as FYNNEI. The CDR3 is 15 residues long. Here the CDR3 reads CASSPGTRLAYEQYF. The CDR3 nucleotides are TGTGCCAGCAGCCCCGGGACTAGGCTGGCCTACGAGCAGTACTTC.

This sequence joins TRBV2 and TRBJ1-1; 8 bases line up with TRBD1. This CDR3 contains 13 residues. Per germline, CDR1 SNHLY and CDR2 FYNNEI. V shed 9 bases and J 0 bases; nucleotides not matched to a gene: 3. CDR3 amino acids: CASRDRMNTEAFF. CDR3 DNA sequence: TGTGCCAGTCGGGACAGGATGAACACTGAAGCTTTCTTT.

The gene calls are TRBV7-9 and TRBJ2-1, with D possibly TRBD1 on 6 matching bases. Trimming shortened V by 2 bases and J by 7 bases, and 12 bases separated the two germline ends. The CDR3 runs 14 residues. Germline CDR1 reads SEHNR; CDR2 reads FQNEAQ (reference sequence). DNA of the CDR3: TGTGCCAGCAGCTTATTAGGGGACAAAAATGAGCAGTTCTTC. It encodes CASSLLGDKNEQFF.

The chain recombines TRBV6-1 with TRBJ1-2, with TRBD1 identical over 7 bases. Germline CDR1 is MNHNS and CDR2 is SASEGT. The ends lost 0 bases at V and 6 bases at J; junction bases unmatched: 10. This CDR3 is built from 16 residues. CDR3: CASSEAGQGVLDGYTF. DNA of the CDR3: TGTGCCAGCAGTGAAGCCGGGCAGGGGGTACTAGATGGCTACACCTTC.